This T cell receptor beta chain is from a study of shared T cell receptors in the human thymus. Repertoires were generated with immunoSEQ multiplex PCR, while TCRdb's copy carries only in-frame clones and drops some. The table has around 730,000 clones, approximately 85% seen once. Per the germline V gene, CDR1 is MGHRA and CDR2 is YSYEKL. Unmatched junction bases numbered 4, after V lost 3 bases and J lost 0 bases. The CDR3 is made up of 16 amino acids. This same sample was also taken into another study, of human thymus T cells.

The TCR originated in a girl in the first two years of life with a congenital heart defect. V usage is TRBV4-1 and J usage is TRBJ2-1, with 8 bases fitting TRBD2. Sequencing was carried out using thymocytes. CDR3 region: CASSHQRGPSYNEQFF. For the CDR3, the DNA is TGCGCCAGCAGCCACCAGCGGGGGCCCTCCTACAATGAGCAGTTCTTC.